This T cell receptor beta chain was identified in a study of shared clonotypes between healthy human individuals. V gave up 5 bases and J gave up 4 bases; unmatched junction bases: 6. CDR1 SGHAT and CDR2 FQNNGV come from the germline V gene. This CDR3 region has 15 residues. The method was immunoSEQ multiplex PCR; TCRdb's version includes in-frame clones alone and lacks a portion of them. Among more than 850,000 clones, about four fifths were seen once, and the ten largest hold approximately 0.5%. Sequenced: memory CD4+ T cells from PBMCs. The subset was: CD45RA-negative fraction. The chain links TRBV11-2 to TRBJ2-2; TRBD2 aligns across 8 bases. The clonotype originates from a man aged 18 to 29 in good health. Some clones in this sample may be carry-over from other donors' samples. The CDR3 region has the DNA TGTGCCAGCAGCCCTGGACTAGCAGGCACCGGGGAGCTGTTTTTT. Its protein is CASSPGLAGTGELFF.